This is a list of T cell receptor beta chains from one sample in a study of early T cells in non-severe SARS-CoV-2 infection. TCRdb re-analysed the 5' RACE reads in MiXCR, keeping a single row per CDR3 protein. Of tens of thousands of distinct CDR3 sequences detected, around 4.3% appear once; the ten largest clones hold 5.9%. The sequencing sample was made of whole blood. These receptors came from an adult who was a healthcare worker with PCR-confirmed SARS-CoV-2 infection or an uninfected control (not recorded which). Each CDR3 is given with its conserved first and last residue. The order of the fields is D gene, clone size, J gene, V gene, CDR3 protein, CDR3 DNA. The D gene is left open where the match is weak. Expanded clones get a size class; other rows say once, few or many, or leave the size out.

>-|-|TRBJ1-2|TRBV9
CASSVEDLYGYTF
TGTGCCAGCAGCGTAGAGGATCTATATGGCTACACCTTC
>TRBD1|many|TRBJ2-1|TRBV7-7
CASSFGTAVDEQFF
TGTGCCAGCAGCTTCGGGACAGCGGTGGATGAGCAGTTCTTC
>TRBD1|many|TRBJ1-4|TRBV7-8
CASSLGDRGGKLFF
TGTGCCAGCAGTTTAGGGGACAGGGGAGGAAAACTGTTTTTT
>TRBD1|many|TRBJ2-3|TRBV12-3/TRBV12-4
CASSLGTGATDTQYF
TGTGCCAGCAGTTTAGGGACAGGGGCCACAGATACGCAGTATTTT
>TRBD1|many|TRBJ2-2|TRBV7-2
CASSPGQITGELFF
TGTGCCAGCAGCCCGGGACAGATCACCGGGGAGCTGTTTTTT
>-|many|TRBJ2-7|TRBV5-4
CASSLRGRFYEQYF
TGTGCCAGCAGCTTACGGGGGCGGTTCTACGAGCAGTACTTC
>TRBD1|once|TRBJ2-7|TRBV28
CASRFRGRREQYF
TGTGCCAGCAGGTTCAGGGGGCGTCGGGAGCAGTACTTC
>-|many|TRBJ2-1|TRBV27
CASRRGGWKQAQDNEQFF
TGTGCCAGTCGCAGGGGGGGTTGGAAACAGGCACAGGACAATGAGCAGTTCTTC
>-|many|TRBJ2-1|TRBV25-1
CASSEFGSGPQFF
TGTGCCAGCAGTGAATTTGGTAGCGGTCCTCAGTTCTTC
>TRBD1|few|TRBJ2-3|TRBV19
CASSMGGTGRHTQYF
TGTGCCAGTAGTATGGGTGGGACAGGCCGTCATACGCAGTATTTT
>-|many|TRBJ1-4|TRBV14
CASSQDRFGLFF
TGTGCCAGCAGCCAAGATCGCTTCGGACTGTTTTTT
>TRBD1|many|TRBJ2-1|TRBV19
CASSLRGTGGANEQFF
TGTGCCAGTAGTCTAAGGGGGACAGGGGGTGCCAATGAGCAGTTCTTC
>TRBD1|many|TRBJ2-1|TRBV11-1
CASRFTGDNEQFF
TGTGCCAGCAGATTTACAGGGGACAATGAGCAGTTCTTC
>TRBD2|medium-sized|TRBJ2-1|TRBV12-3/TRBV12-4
CASSLSGANEQFF
TGTGCCAGCAGCCTTAGCGGGGCCAATGAGCAGTTCTTC
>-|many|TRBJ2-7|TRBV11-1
CASSPTADLYEQYF
TGTGCCAGCAGCCCGACAGCCGACCTATACGAGCAGTACTTC
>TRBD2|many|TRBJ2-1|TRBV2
CASKGLAGWGEQFF
TGTGCCAGCAAAGGACTAGCGGGATGGGGAGAGCAGTTCTTC
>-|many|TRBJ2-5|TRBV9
CASSVGGSYQETQYF
TGTGCCAGCAGCGTAGGGGGATCGTACCAAGAGACCCAGTACTTC
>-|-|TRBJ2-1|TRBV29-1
CSVGGDNEQFF
TGCAGCGTTGGTGGCGACAATGAGCAGTTCTTC
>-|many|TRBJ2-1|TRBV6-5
CASSSLSSAPEQFF
TGTGCCAGCAGTTCCCTCTCTAGCGCGCCTGAGCAGTTCTTC
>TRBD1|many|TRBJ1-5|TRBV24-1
CATSAQGARQPQHF
TGTGCCACCAGTGCACAGGGGGCGCGTCAGCCCCAGCATTTT
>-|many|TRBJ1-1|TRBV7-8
CASRGRGTEAFF
TGTGCCAGCAGAGGGAGGGGCACTGAAGCTTTCTTT
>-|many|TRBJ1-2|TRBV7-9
CASSPVVGVYGYTF
TGTGCCAGCAGCCCCGTAGTTGGGGTCTATGGCTACACCTTC
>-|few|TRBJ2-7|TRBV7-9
CASSFAGTSGSEQYF
TGTGCCAGCAGCTTCGCCGGGACCTCTGGGAGCGAGCAGTACTTC
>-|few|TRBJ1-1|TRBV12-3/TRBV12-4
CASRQGFGGVGTEAFF
TGTGCCAGCCGCCAGGGGTTCGGGGGCGTCGGCACTGAAGCTTTCTTT
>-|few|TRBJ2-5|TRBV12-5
CASGPEGGQETQYF
TGTGCTAGTGGTCCTGAGGGAGGCCAAGAGACCCAGTACTTC
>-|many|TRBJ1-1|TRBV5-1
CASKVDVNTEAFF
TGCGCCAGCAAAGTGGACGTGAACACTGAAGCTTTCTTT
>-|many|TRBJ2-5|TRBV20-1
CSASRTRPKGAQYF
TGCAGTGCTAGCCGTACTAGGCCCAAGGGGGCCCAGTACTTC
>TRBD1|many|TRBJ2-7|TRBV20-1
CSAQTGTGDHEQYF
TGCAGTGCACAAACCGGGACAGGGGACCACGAGCAGTACTTC
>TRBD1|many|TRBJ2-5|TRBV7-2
CASSLAYSGTGPNPETQYF
TGTGCCAGCAGCTTAGCGTATTCTGGGACAGGACCCAATCCCGAGACCCAGTACTTC
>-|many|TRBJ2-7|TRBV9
CASSTSGSYEQYF
TGTGCCAGCAGCACCTCCGGCTCCTACGAGCAGTACTTC
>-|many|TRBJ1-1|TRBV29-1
CSVDVGLNTEAFF
TGCAGCGTTGATGTAGGGCTGAACACTGAAGCTTTCTTT
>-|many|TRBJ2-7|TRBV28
CASSPTPPGAVYEQYF
TGTGCCAGCAGTCCAACACCCCCCGGGGCGGTGTACGAGCAGTACTTC
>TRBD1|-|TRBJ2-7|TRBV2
CASSARDSSYEQYF
TGTGCCAGCAGCGCCCGGGACAGCTCCTACGAGCAGTACTTC
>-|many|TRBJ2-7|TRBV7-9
CASSRTDYEQYF
TGTGCCAGCAGCCGGACAGACTACGAGCAGTACTTC
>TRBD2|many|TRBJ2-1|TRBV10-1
CASSATLATYNEQFF
TGCGCCAGCAGTGCGACACTAGCGACCTACAATGAGCAGTTCTTC
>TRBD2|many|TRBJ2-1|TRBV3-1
CASSQVSGLAGGDEQFF
TGTGCCAGCAGCCAAGTTTCGGGACTAGCGGGAGGAGATGAGCAGTTCTTC
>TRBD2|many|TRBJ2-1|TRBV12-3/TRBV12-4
CASSLLSGGGNEQFF
TGTGCCAGCAGTTTGTTGAGCGGGGGAGGGAATGAGCAGTTCTTC
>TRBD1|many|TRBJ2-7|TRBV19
CASSAPATGYGEQYF
TGTGCCAGTAGTGCCCCCGCGACAGGGTATGGCGAGCAGTACTTC
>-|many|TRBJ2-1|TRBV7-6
CASSVGTLREQFF
TGTGCCAGCAGCGTAGGCACTCTACGCGAGCAGTTCTTC
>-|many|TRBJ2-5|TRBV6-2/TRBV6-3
CASRKRQGQETQYF
TGTGCCAGCAGAAAGAGGCAGGGACAAGAGACCCAGTACTTC
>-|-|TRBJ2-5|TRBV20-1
CSARDLRIQETQYF
TGCAGTGCTAGAGATCTTAGAATCCAAGAGACCCAGTACTTC
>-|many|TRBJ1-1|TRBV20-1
CSASATAFMNTEAFF
TGCAGTGCTTCCGCGACAGCCTTCATGAACACTGAAGCTTTCTTT
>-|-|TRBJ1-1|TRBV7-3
CASSSDRGDTEAFF
TGTGCCAGCAGCTCGGACCGGGGCGACACTGAAGCTTTCTTT
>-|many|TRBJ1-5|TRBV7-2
CASSLEGARRVSNQPQHF
TGTGCCAGCAGCTTAGAGGGCGCCAGGAGGGTTAGCAATCAGCCCCAGCATTTT
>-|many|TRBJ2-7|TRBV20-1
CSARGPSYEQYF
TGCAGTGCTAGAGGGCCCAGCTACGAGCAGTACTTC
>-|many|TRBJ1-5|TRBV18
CASSPRHSNQPQHF
TGTGCCAGCTCACCGCGACACAGCAATCAGCCCCAGCATTTT
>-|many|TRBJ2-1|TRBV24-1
CATSDNNEQFF
TGTGCCACCAGTGACAACAATGAGCAGTTCTTC
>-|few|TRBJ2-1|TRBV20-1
CSAWSISPNEQFF
TGCAGTGCCTGGTCTATCTCCCCTAATGAGCAGTTCTTC
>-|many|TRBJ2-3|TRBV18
CASSPLSLYTDTQYF
TGTGCCAGCTCACCACTTAGTCTCTACACAGATACGCAGTATTTT
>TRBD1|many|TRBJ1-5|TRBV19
CASSSPGGSQPQHF
TGTGCCAGTAGCTCCCCAGGGGGAAGTCAGCCCCAGCATTTT
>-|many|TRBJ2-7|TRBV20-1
CSALTDGAYEQYF
TGCAGTGCCCTGACCGACGGGGCCTACGAGCAGTACTTC
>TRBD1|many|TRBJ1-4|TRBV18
CASSPRDRGYQWLFF
TGTGCCAGCTCGCCCCGGGACAGGGGTTATCAGTGGCTGTTTTTT
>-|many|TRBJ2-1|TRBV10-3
CAISESNEQFF
TGTGCCATCAGTGAGTCGAATGAGCAGTTCTTC
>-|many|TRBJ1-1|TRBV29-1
CSVDPSGGTEAFF
TGCAGCGTTGACCCCTCTGGCGGCACTGAAGCTTTCTTT
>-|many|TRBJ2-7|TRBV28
CASSPETLNYEQYF
TGTGCCAGCAGTCCCGAGACCCTGAACTACGAGCAGTACTTC
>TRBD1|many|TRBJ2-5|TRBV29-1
CSVRDSPKTQYF
TGCAGCGTCAGGGACAGCCCCAAGACCCAGTACTTC
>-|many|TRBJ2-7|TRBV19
CASSIQRVLSYEQYF
TGTGCCAGTAGTATACAGCGCGTTCTCTCCTACGAGCAGTACTTC
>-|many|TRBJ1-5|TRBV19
CASSIEGQYQPQHF
TGTGCCAGTAGTATAGAAGGGCAATATCAGCCCCAGCATTTT
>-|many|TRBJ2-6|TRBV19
CASSGSSGANVLTF
TGTGCCAGTAGTGGTAGCTCTGGGGCCAACGTCCTGACTTTC